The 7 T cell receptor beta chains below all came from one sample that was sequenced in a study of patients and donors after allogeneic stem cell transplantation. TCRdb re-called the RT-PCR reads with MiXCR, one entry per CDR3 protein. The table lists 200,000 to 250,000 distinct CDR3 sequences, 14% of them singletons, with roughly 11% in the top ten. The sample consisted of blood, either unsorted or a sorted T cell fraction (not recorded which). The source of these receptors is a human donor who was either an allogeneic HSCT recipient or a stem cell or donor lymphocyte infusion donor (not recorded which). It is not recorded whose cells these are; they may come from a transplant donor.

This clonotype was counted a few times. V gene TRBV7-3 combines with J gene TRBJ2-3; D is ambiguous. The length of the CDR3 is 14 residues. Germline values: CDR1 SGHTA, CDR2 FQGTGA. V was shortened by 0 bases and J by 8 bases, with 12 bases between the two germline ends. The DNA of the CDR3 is TGTGCCAGCAGCTTAACGTTAGATGCCCCTACGCAGTATTTT. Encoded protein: CASSLTLDAPTQYF.

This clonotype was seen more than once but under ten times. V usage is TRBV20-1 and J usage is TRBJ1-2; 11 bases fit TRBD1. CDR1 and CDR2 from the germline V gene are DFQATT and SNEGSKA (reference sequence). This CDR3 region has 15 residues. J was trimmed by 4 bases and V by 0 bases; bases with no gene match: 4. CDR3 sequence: CSARDRDRGSYGYTF. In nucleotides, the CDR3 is TGCAGTGCTAGAGACCGGGACAGGGGGAGCTATGGCTACACCTTC.

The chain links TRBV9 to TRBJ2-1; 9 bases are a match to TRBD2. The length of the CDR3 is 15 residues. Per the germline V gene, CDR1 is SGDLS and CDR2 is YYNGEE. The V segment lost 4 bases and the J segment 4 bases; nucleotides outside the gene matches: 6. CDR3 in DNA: TGTGCCAGCAGCTTAGCGGGGGCCCTATACAATGAGCAGTTCTTC. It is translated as CASSLAGALYNEQFF.

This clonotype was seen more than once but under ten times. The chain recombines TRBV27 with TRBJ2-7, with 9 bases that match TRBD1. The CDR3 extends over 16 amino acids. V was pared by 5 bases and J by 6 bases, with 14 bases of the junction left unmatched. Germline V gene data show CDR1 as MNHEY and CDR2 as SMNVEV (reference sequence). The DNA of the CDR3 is TGTGCCAGCAGTCACCTAACAGGGGGCACGGGTCGCGAGCAGTACTTC. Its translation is CASSHLTGGTGREQYF.

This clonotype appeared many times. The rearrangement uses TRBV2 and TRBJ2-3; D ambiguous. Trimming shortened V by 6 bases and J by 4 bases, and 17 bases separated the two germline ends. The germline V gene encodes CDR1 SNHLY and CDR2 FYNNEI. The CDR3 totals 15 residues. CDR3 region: CASSPGRLSADTQYF. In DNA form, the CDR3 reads TGTGCCAGCAGCCCCGGCAGGCTAAGCGCAGATACGCAGTATTTT.

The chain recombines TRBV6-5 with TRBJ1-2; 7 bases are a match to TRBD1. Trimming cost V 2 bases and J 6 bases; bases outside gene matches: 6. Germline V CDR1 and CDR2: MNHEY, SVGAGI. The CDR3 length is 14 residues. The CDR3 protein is CASSYLTGPHGYTF. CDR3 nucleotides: TGTGCCAGCAGTTACCTGACAGGGCCCCATGGCTACACCTTC.

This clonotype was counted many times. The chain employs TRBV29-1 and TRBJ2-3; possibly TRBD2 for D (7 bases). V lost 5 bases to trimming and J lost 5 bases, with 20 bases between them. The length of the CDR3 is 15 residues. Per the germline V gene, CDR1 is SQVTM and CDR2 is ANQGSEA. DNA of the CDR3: TGCAGCGTTCGAGGGGGAGCGGGACAAGGAGATACGCAGTATTTT. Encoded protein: CSVRGGAGQGDTQYF.